In this sample, the clone carrying this T cell receptor (beta chain) turned up many times. Its antigen remains unidentified. The entry originates in a study of T cells in Graves' hyperthyroidism and ophthalmopathy. The CDR3 has 16 amino acids. Trimming removed 5 bases from V and 4 bases from J; junction bases left unmatched: 7. Amplified TCR beta CDR3 regions came from RNA transcripts. First-round RT-PCR with HTBI primers amplified the TCR CDR3 region. TCRdb re-analysed the multiplex PCR reads in MiXCR, keeping a single row per CDR3 protein. This sample has 500,000 to 650,000 distinct CDR3 sequences, with 17% found just once. Ophthalmopathy patients had moderate-to-severe active disease, CAS ≥3, NOSPECS ≥4, and disease duration under 3 months. It was uncontrolled infection, other autoimmune disease, pregnancy or lactation that excluded patients. Clinical symptoms, serum thyroxine and TRAb, thyroid ultrasound and orbital computed tomography together formed the diagnostic basis.

Study conclusions and caveats: Most expanded thyroid clonotypes above 0.001 recurred in blood.

This TCR was sampled from a woman aged 18-35 years with Graves' ophthalmopathy. The V call is TRBV12-3 or TRBV12-4, the J call TRBJ2-5; 13 positions match TRBD2. The sample was blood. Here the CDR3 DNA reads TGTGCCAGCAGTCCTACTAGCGGGAGGGCCACAGAGACCCAGTACTTC. Protein: CASSPTSGRATETQYF.